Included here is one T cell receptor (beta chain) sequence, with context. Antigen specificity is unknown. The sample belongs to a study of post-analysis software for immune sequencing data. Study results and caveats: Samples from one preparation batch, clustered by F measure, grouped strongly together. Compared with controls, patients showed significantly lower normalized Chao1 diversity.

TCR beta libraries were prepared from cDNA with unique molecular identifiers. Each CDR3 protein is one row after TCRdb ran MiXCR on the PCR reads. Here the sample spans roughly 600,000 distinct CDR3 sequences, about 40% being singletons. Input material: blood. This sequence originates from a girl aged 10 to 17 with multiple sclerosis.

Written as DNA, the CDR3 is TGTGCCAGCAGTTTAGCGAAAATGAACACTGAAGCTTTCTTT. Amino acid sequence: CASSLAKMNTEAFF. The rearrangement links TRBV12-3 or TRBV12-4 to TRBJ1-1; no reliable D call. Between the trimmed V and J ends, which lost 0 bases and 0 bases, there was a span of 5 bases. The CDR3 runs to 14 residues.